One and the same sample provided the 19 T cell receptor beta chains below, sequenced in a study of T-cell memory formation after mild COVID-19. TCRdb reprocessed the 5' RACE reads via MiXCR and lists one record per CDR3 protein. This sample carries about 200,000 distinct CDR3 sequences, over 7.5% of them seen once, and the ten largest clones take 3% to 4%. Input material: PBMCs or a T cell subset sorted from them (not recorded which). The receptor set was obtained from a man younger than 35 who had mild COVID-19 (a few samples of this study predate the infection). Cell type and time point are not known.

The rearrangement joins TRBV5-5 to TRBJ1-1; D might be TRBD1 (6 bases). Per the germline V gene, CDR1 is SGHKS and CDR2 is YYEKEE (reference sequence). Trimming removed 4 bases from V and 8 bases from J, with 12 bases in between. The CDR3 contains 12 residues. CDR3 in amino acids: CASSPGQTEAFF. The DNA of the CDR3 is TGTGCCAGCAGCCCCGGACAGACAGAAGCTTTCTTT.

This clonotype occurred many times. This chain uses TRBV6-5 with TRBJ1-2; possibly TRBD1 for D (5 bases). Germline values: CDR1 MNHEY, CDR2 SVGAGI. There are 15 residues in the CDR3. Between the trimmed V and J ends, which lost 5 bases and 4 bases, there was a span of 17 bases. CDR3: CASSRQAGFGYGYTF. CDR3 DNA: TGTGCCAGCAGTCGCCAGGCAGGGTTCGGCTATGGCTACACCTTC.

As concerns this clonotype: The junction differs from germline at one of its ends, possibly a read error. The chain has TRBV5-1 and TRBJ2-2, with a possible D match to TRBD2 (5 bases). The CDR3 runs 15 residues. Per the germline V gene, CDR1 is SGHRS and CDR2 is YFSETQ. The CDR3 region has the DNA TGCGCCAGCAGCTCCGCAGGTGGGAGCACCGGGGAGCTGGTTTTT. Its protein is CASSSAGGSTGELVF.

Only a few counts were recorded for this clonotype. The chain is built from TRBV5-1 and TRBJ2-3, with 8 positions matching TRBD2. Germline assignment: CDR1 SGHRS and CDR2 YFSETQ. The CDR3 sequence is 16 residues long. The V segment lost 4 bases and the J segment 5 bases; nucleotides outside the gene matches: 12. CDR3 sequence reads: CASSLEQAGVRDTQYF. CDR3 nucleotide sequence: TGCGCCAGCAGCCTGGAGCAAGCGGGGGTTAGAGATACGCAGTATTTT. Drawing the rest from reference TRBV5-1 and TRBJ2-3, the complete variable domain is KAGVTQTPRYLIKTRGQQVTLSCSPISGHRSVSWYQQTPGQGLQFLFEYFSETQRNKGNFPGRFSGRQFSNSRSEMNVSTLELGDSALYLCASSLEQAGVRDTQYFGPGTRLTVL.

At least ten counts were recorded for this clonotype. The CDR3 sequence is CASSLRSGRGRGNEQFF. As DNA, the CDR3 is TGCGCCAGCAGCTTGCGGTCCGGCAGGGGGCGAGGAAATGAGCAGTTCTTC. The J gene is TRBJ2-1, the V gene TRBV5-1, with TRBD1 matching 8 bases. Germline V gene sequence: CDR1 SGHRS, CDR2 YFSETQ. The J segment lost 7 bases and the V segment lost 1 base, leaving 13 bases of the junction unmatched. The CDR3 has 17 amino acids.

This clonotype was recorded many times. This sequence joins TRBV12-3 or TRBV12-4 and TRBJ2-3; no firm D call. Trimming removed 3 bases at V and 0 bases at J, with 4 bases between. The CDR3 covers 13 residues. DNA for the CDR3: TGTGCCAGCAGTTTCGGAAGCACAGATACGCAGTATTTT. As protein: CASSFGSTDTQYF.

This clonotype was recorded at least ten times. The chain has TRBV6-6 and TRBJ2-4, with TRBD1 matching over 11 bases. Trimming took 3 bases from V and 2 from J; bases not matched to a gene: 9. This CDR3 contains 18 residues. Germline values: CDR1 MNHNY, CDR2 SVGAGI (reference sequence). CDR3 region: CASSYRDRGSGTKNIQYF. The CDR3 region has the DNA TGTGCCAGCAGTTATCGGGACAGGGGGTCCGGGACCAAAAACATTCAGTACTTC.

This clonotype was picked up a small number of times. The chain joins TRBV18 to TRBJ1-2; 9 nucleotides align to TRBD1. CDR3 length equals 14 residues. Germline CDR1 is KGHSH and CDR2 is LQKENI. V shed 3 bases, J shed 7 bases, and the junction held 6 bases outside the gene matches. CDR3 sequence reads: CASSPEQGARGYTF. DNA for the CDR3: TGTGCCAGCTCACCCGAACAGGGGGCGCGTGGCTACACCTTC.

The V and J genes are TRBV12-3 or TRBV12-4 and TRBJ2-7, with D unresolved. CDR3 size: 13 residues. Trimming left V 6 bases short and J 4 bases short, with 13 bases between. The CDR3 DNA sequence: TGTGCCAGCAGCCAGAACCTAGGGTACGAGCAGTACGTC. As protein: CASSQNLGYEQYV.

This clonotype showed up many times. The chain carries TRBV5-1 and TRBJ2-5, with TRBD1 as a possible D gene (7 bases). V was trimmed by 4 bases and J by 5 bases, leaving 18 bases between them. CDR1 and CDR2 (germline): SGHRS, YFSETQ. The CDR3 extends over 15 amino acids. The CDR3 DNA follows: TGCGCCAGCAGCGGGGGGACAGCCCTCGGGGAGACCCAGTACTTC. It translates to CASSGGTALGETQYF.

This sequence joins TRBV28 and TRBJ2-7; 8 nucleotides align to TRBD2. With V trimmed by 4 bases and J by 3 bases, 11 bases remained unmatched. Looked up from germline, CDR1 is MDHEN and CDR2 is SYDVKM. There are 16 residues in the CDR3. CDR3 in DNA: TGTGCCAGCAGTTCCCGGGGTAGCGGGGCTGTCTACGAGCAGTACGTC. Its translation is CASSSRGSGAVYEQYV.

There are many counts of this clonotype. The J gene is TRBJ2-5, the V gene TRBV7-8; D gene unclear. Trimming took 3 bases from V and 5 from J, leaving 7 bases between them. CDR1 is SGHVS and CDR2 is FQNEAQ in the germline V gene. This CDR3 has 12 amino acids. CDR3 sequence (DNA): TGTGCCAGCAGCTTTTGGGTGGAGACCCAGTACTTC. Amino acids: CASSFWVETQYF.

Only a few counts were recorded for this clonotype. The chain carries TRBV7-2 and TRBJ2-5, with a possible D match to TRBD1 (7 bases). This CDR3 spans 14 amino acids. V dropped 5 bases and J dropped 7 bases, with 17 bases sitting between them. CDR1 SGHTA and CDR2 FQGNSA come from the germline V gene. The CDR3 DNA sequence: TGTGCCAGCAGCGTCGACAGGGTCGGGGGGACCCAGTACTTC. Its protein is CASSVDRVGGTQYF.

This clonotype was seen ten or more times. V gene TRBV3-1 combines with J gene TRBJ1-5; the D is unclear. The germline V gene encodes CDR1 LGHDT and CDR2 YNNKEL (reference sequence). V was pared by 4 bases and J by 3 bases, with 7 bases between. The CDR3 loop spans 13 amino acids. The CDR3 sequence is CASSPLPNQPQHF. DNA for the CDR3: TGTGCCAGCAGCCCTCTGCCCAATCAGCCCCAGCATTTT.

The V call is TRBV6-1, the J call TRBJ1-1, with D possibly matching TRBD1 (6 bases). This CDR3 comprises 14 residues. The ends were cut back, 2 bases at V and 5 bases at J, with 12 bases in the middle. In germline, CDR1 is MNHNS, CDR2 SASEGT. Written as DNA, the CDR3 is TGTGCCAGCAGTGAACAGGGGTTTCGGACTGAAGCTTTCTTT. Translation: CASSEQGFRTEAFF.

This clonotype was detected many times. The genes are TRBV7-2 and TRBJ2-2, with 8 bases that match TRBD2. This CDR3 contains 14 residues. Per germline, CDR1 SGHTA and CDR2 FQGNSA. Trimming at V came to 3 bases and at J to 3 bases, leaving 0 bases not matched to a gene. The DNA of the CDR3 is TGTGCCAGCAGCTTTAGCGGGGACACCGGGGAGCTGTTTTTT. Its translation is CASSFSGDTGELFF.

The rearrangement joins TRBV9 to TRBJ2-5; D is undetermined. Germline V lookup: CDR1 SGDLS, CDR2 YYNGEE. CDR3 length: 14 amino acids. The V end lost 3 bases, the J end lost 4 bases, and 13 bases lay between the germline ends. Written as DNA, the CDR3 is TGTGCCAGCAGCGGGCTCCGTTCCCCAGAGACCCAGTACTTC. It yields the protein CASSGLRSPETQYF.

V is TRBV25-1 and J is TRBJ2-7, with TRBD1 matching 8 bases. Germline-derived CDR1 and CDR2 are MGHDK and SYGVNS. The CDR3 loop spans 16 amino acids. J lost 5 bases, V lost 6 bases, and 15 bases had no gene match. The CDR3 DNA is TGTGCCAGCAGCCCCAGGGCCGGGACAGGTCCCCACGAGCAGTACTTC. It yields the protein CASSPRAGTGPHEQYF.

There are many counts of this clonotype. The rearrangement joins TRBV28 to TRBJ2-2; D remains ambiguous. This CDR3 contains 15 residues. V was pared by 3 bases and J by 3 bases, with 11 bases between. Germline lookup yields CDR1 MDHEN and CDR2 SYDVKM. CDR3 DNA: TGTGCCAGCAGTTTGGGTGGGCTTTACACCGGGGAGCTGTTTTTT. This sequence encodes CASSLGGLYTGELFF.